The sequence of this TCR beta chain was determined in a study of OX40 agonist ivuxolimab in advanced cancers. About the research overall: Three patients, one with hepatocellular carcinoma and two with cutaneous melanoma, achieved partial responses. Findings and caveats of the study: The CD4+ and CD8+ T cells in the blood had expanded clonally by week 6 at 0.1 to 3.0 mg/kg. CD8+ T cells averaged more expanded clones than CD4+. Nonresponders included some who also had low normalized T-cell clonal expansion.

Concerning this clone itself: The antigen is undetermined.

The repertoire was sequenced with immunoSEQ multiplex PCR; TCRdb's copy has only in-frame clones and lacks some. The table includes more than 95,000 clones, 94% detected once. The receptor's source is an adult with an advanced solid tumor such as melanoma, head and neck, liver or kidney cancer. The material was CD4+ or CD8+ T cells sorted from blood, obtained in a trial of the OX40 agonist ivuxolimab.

The CDR3 bases are TGTGCCAGCAGCTCAAGCCCCGGGGTCGGGCAGCCCCAGCATTTT. As protein: CASSSSPGVGQPQHF. V is TRBV7-9 and J is TRBJ1-5, with D hard to call. The CDR3 has 15 residues. V shed 4 bases and J shed 7 bases, with 17 bases lying between them. CDR1 SEHNR and CDR2 FQNEAQ come from the germline V gene (reference sequence). Supplemented by reference TRBV7-9 and TRBJ1-5, the full variable domain reads DTGVSQNPRHKITKRGQNVTFRCDPISEHNRLYWYRQTLGQGPEFLTYFQNEAQLEKSRLLSDRFSAERPKGSFSTLEIQRTEQGDSAMYLCASSSSPGVGQPQHFGDGTRLSIL.